Below are 28 T cell receptor beta chains sequenced from a single sample in a study of regulatory dendritic cells for organ transplantation. Assay used: immunoSEQ multiplex PCR; TCRdb lists only in-frame clones, some missing. The table has several thousand clones, around 70% seen once. Their antigen targets remain unknown. Sorted subsets were CFSE-labeled and cultured around five days with allogeneic dendritic cells. Sequencing was done on a sample of memory CD4+ T cells from blood cultured with dendritic cells. Subset here: CD45RO+ memory T cells. These receptors all come from a human donor in good health.

The V and J genes are TRBV7-9 and TRBJ2-3; 8 bases line up with TRBD2. The CDR3 has 17 residues. The germline V gene has CDR1 SEHNR and CDR2 FQNEAQ (reference sequence). Trimming took 2 bases from V and 2 from J; bases not matched to a gene: 9. CDR3 sequence: CASSLQFGRGDTDTQYF. The CDR3 DNA reads as TGTGCCAGCAGCTTACAGTTCGGGCGGGGGGACACAGATACGCAGTATTTT.

The chain couples TRBV2 to TRBJ2-3, with 10 bases lining up with TRBD1. Per the germline V gene, CDR1 is SNHLY and CDR2 is FYNNEI. V dropped 7 bases and J dropped 3; count of bases not matched to a gene: 4. CDR3 length equals 14 residues. Here the CDR3 reads CASTPGQGTDTQYF. The CDR3 bases are TGTGCCAGCACTCCGGGACAGGGGACAGATACGCAGTATTTT.

This clone occurred once. This chain links TRBV5-8 with TRBJ1-1; TRBD1 matches 7 bases. The CDR3 is made up of 14 amino acids. The V and J ends lost 4 bases and 6 bases, in that order; junction bases with no gene match: 9. The V gene's germline CDR1 is SGHTS and CDR2 YDEGEE. The CDR3 bases are TGTGCCAGCAGCCCGACAGGGCTTATGGCTGAAGCTTTCTTT. Amino acids: CASSPTGLMAEAFF.

V usage is TRBV19 and J usage is TRBJ2-7; D remains unclear. This CDR3 is built from 12 residues. Trimming took off 3 bases at V and 3 bases at J, with 6 bases between the two ends. From germline, CDR1 is LNHDA and CDR2 SQIVND (reference sequence). Here the CDR3 reads CASSIASYEQYF. The CDR3, as DNA: TGTGCCAGTAGTATTGCGAGCTACGAGCAGTACTTC.

This rearrangement joins TRBV14 to TRBJ2-7, with D perhaps matching TRBD2 (5 bases). The V gene lost 4 bases and the J gene lost 2 bases, with 12 bases spanning the gap. This CDR3 is 14 amino acids long. Germline CDR1 SGHDN, CDR2 FVKESK. Written as DNA, the CDR3 is TGTGCCAGCAGCCGTTCGCCCGGGACCTACGAGCAGTACTTC. This translates into CASSRSPGTYEQYF.

CDR3 DNA sequence: TGTGCCAGCAGCTTGATGTCAGGGCAGGCTGAAGCTTTCTTT. This translates into CASSLMSGQAEAFF. The gene calls are TRBV5-5 and TRBJ1-1; D is perhaps TRBD1 (5 bases). The CDR3 length is 14 residues. V was clipped by 1 base and J by 6 bases, with 13 bases between them. The V gene's germline CDR1 is SGHKS and CDR2 YYEKEE (reference sequence).

CDR3 protein: CASSLAAGDGAKTQYF. In DNA form, the CDR3 reads TGTGCCAGCAGCTTAGCGGCGGGGGATGGGGCTAAGACCCAGTACTTC. The chain recombines TRBV11-2 with TRBJ2-5; 7 nucleotides agree with TRBD2. The CDR3 spans 16 residues. CDR1 is SGHAT, CDR2 FQNNGV, per germline. V lost 1 base and J lost 6; bases outside the gene matches: 11.

The gene calls are TRBV7-2 and TRBJ2-3; D not resolved. In germline, CDR1 is SGHTA, CDR2 FQGNSA. The length of the CDR3 is 12 residues. V gave up 5 bases and J gave up 4 bases, with 7 bases separating them. As DNA, the CDR3 is TGTGCCAGCAGCCCCTTTGCAGATACGCAGTATTTT. Encoded protein: CASSPFADTQYF.

This clone was detected only a few times. The rearrangement uses TRBV19 and TRBJ2-2, with D perhaps matching TRBD2 (5 bases). Trimming shortened V by 5 bases and J by 5 bases, and 18 bases separated the two germline ends. The germline CDR1 and CDR2 sequences are LNHDA and SQIVND (reference sequence). The CDR3 runs to 16 residues. The CDR3 sequence is CASSVSPRGFTGELFF. The DNA for the CDR3 is TGTGCCAGTAGTGTGAGCCCTCGGGGATTTACCGGGGAGCTGTTTTTT.

This chain links TRBV7-3 with TRBJ2-1; 9 bases align to TRBD2. Trimming cost V 1 base and J 2 bases; bases outside gene matches: 3. This CDR3 has 16 residues. Germline CDR1 and CDR2: SGHTA and FQGTGA. This chain's CDR3 is CASSLNSGGTYNEQFF. Here the CDR3 DNA reads TGTGCCAGCAGCTTAAATAGCGGGGGAACCTACAATGAGCAGTTCTTC. The full variable domain, with the rest looked up from reference TRBV7-3 and TRBJ2-1, is GAGVSQTPSNKVTEKGKYVELRCDPISGHTALYWYRQSLGQGPEFLIYFQGTGAADDSGLPNDRFFAVRPEGSVSTLKIQRTERGDSAVYLCASSLNSGGTYNEQFFGPGTRLTVL.

This clone turned up a few times. The chain combines TRBV6-5 with TRBJ1-4; the D gene is possibly TRBD1 (6 bases). Germline CDR1 MNHEY, CDR2 SVGAGI. This CDR3 has 14 residues. Trimming cost V 4 bases and J 8 bases, with 14 bases left between them. CDR3 in DNA: TGTGCCAGCAGTTCGAGGGGGAGGGGCGAAAAACTGTTTTTT. Its translation: CASSSRGRGEKLFF.

This clone was counted only a few times. V usage is TRBV18 and J usage is TRBJ1-2, with 12 bases matching TRBD1. Unmatched junction bases numbered 11, after V lost 0 bases and J lost 3 bases. The CDR3 is 19 amino acids. CDR1 is KGHSH, CDR2 LQKENI, per germline. The DNA for the CDR3 is TGTGCCAGCTCACCACCGACGGGGACAGGGGGCTTCCCGTACTATGGCTACACCTTC. Amino acid sequence: CASSPPTGTGGFPYYGYTF. The variable domain in full, completed from reference TRBV18 and TRBJ1-2, reads NAGVMQNPRHLVRRRGQEARLRCSPMKGHSHVYWYRQLPEEGLKFMVYLQKENIIDESGMPKERFSAEFPKEGPSILRIQQVVRGDSAAYFCASSPPTGTGGFPYYGYTFGSGTRLTVV.

This clone was picked up a small number of times. The genes are TRBV29-1 and TRBJ2-7, with D possibly being TRBD2 (6 bases). CDR1 is SQVTM and CDR2 is ANQGSEA in the germline V gene. CDR3 size: 12 residues. V lost 7 bases, J lost 6 bases, and 16 bases lay in between. In nucleotides, the CDR3 is TGCAGCGCCGGTGGGGGGAAAGCCGAGCAGTACTTC. Amino acids: CSAGGGKAEQYF.

V is TRBV28 and J is TRBJ1-2, with 8 nucleotides matching TRBD1. V was pared by 2 bases and J by 4 bases, with 3 bases of the junction left unmatched. This CDR3 is 14 amino acids long. CDR1 is MDHEN, CDR2 SYDVKM, per germline. CDR3 coding DNA: TGTGCCAGCAGTTTAACAGGGGGTCGCTATGGCTACACCTTC. Translation gives CASSLTGGRYGYTF.

The V and J genes are TRBV27 and TRBJ2-3, with a weak D call TRBD2 (5 bases). CDR1 MNHEY and CDR2 SMNVEV come from the germline V gene (reference sequence). The CDR3 is 14 amino acids. With 10 bases removed from V and 1 base from J, the gap between germline ends came to 15 bases. The CDR3 nucleotides read TGTGCCACCAAACTAGAGAGGCGCACAGATACGCAGTATTTT. It specifies CATKLERRTDTQYF.

This rearrangement joins TRBV19 to TRBJ1-6, with D unresolved. Trimming took 7 bases from V and 7 from J, leaving 20 bases between them. CDR3 size: 16 residues. CDR1 and CDR2 from the germline V gene are LNHDA and SQIVND (reference sequence). For the CDR3, the DNA is TGTGCCAGTAAGGCTGGGCCGAGTAACCCCAATTCACCCCTCCACTTT. It encodes CASKAGPSNPNSPLHF.

This clone was seen only a few times. This chain links TRBV10-3 with TRBJ2-1, with D perhaps TRBD1 (5 bases). Germline lookup yields CDR1 ENHRY and CDR2 SYGVKD. The CDR3 length is 13 residues. Trimming shortened V by 7 bases and J by 9 bases, and 16 bases separated the two germline ends. CDR3 region: CAITALQGAEQFF. The CDR3 bases are TGTGCCATCACCGCCCTCCAGGGTGCTGAGCAGTTCTTC.

The chain is built from TRBV19 and TRBJ2-1; the D gene is possibly TRBD2 (5 bases). This CDR3 has 14 amino acids. The ends were cut back, 5 bases at V and 9 bases at J, with 17 bases in the middle. CDR1 is LNHDA, CDR2 SQIVND, per germline (reference sequence). The CDR3: CASSFQNLGSEQFF. CDR3 DNA sequence: TGTGCCAGTAGTTTCCAGAACCTTGGGAGTGAGCAGTTCTTC.

The chain couples TRBV14 to TRBJ2-2; TRBD1 matches at 9 bases. The CDR3 is made up of 18 amino acids. Germline values: CDR1 SGHDN, CDR2 FVKESK. Trimming removed 1 base from V and 3 bases from J; junction bases left unmatched: 9. DNA of the CDR3: TGTGCCAGCAGCCAAGGCCGTGGACAGGGGCTTTACACCGGGGAGCTGTTTTTT. Translated, it gives CASSQGRGQGLYTGELFF.

The rearrangement joins TRBV6-5 to TRBJ2-3, with a weak D call TRBD1 (5 bases). The V end lost 5 bases, the J end lost 1 base, and 13 bases lay between the germline ends. The CDR3 is made up of 15 amino acids. Germline CDR1 MNHEY, CDR2 SVGAGI. The CDR3 nucleotides read TGTGCCAGCAGTCTGACAGTTTTTCGCACAGATACGCAGTATTTT. It yields the protein CASSLTVFRTDTQYF.

The chain is built from TRBV21-1 and TRBJ2-1; the DNA was not used to check the table's D call, TRBD2. TRBV21-1 is a known pseudogene. This CDR3 has 12 amino acids. The CDR3 region has the DNA TGTGCCAGCAGCCCCTCTCGGGGTGAGCAGTTCTTC. It encodes CASSPSRGEQFF.

This clone was counted between two and nine times. The chain joins TRBV5-8 to TRBJ1-5; D is possibly TRBD1 (5 bases). The ends were cut back, 4 bases at V and 9 bases at J, with 14 bases in the middle. CDR3 length: 13 amino acids. Germline CDR1 SGHTS, CDR2 YDEGEE. CDR3 in DNA: TGTGCCAGCAGCGGGGCCGCTCGGAGGCCCCAGCATTTT. This translates into CASSGAARRPQHF.

This chain connects TRBV7-2 to TRBJ2-7; 12 positions agree with TRBD1. V shed 1 base, J shed 7 bases, and the junction held 5 bases outside the gene matches. Germline CDR1 and CDR2: SGHTA and FQGNSA. CDR3 length equals 15 residues. CDR3 sequence (DNA): TGTGCCAGCAGCTTAGGGGGACAGGGGGCGAGGGAGCAGTACTTC. This translates into CASSLGGQGAREQYF. Full variable domain (missing parts from reference TRBV7-2 and TRBJ2-7): GAGVSQSPSNKVTEKGKDVELRCDPISGHTALYWYRQSLGQGLEFLIYFQGNSAPDKSGLPSDRFSAERTGGSVSTLTIQRTQQEDSAVYLCASSLGGQGAREQYFGPGTRLTVT.

This chain links TRBV18 with TRBJ1-4, with D hard to call. The ends were cut back, 2 bases at V and 1 base at J, with 5 bases in the middle. CDR1 and CDR2 from the germline V gene are KGHSH and LQKENI. The CDR3 consists of 14 residues. CDR3 sequence: CASSPSLTNEKLFF. The CDR3 bases are TGTGCCAGCTCACCATCTCTAACTAATGAAAAACTGTTTTTT.

The chain joins TRBV6-5 to TRBJ2-7; no clear D gene. CDR1 and CDR2 from the germline V gene are MNHEY and SVGAGI. Trimming shortened V by 6 bases and J by 4 bases, and 10 bases separated the two germline ends. The CDR3 runs to 12 residues. For the CDR3, the DNA is TGTGCCAGCAGCCGCCTAGGATACGAGCAGTACTTC. Protein sequence: CASSRLGYEQYF.

This clone was picked up a small number of times. V and J are TRBV7-2 and TRBJ1-6; D not certain. Germline V gives CDR1 SGHTA, CDR2 FQGNSA. CDR3 length: 11 residues. Trimming stripped 1 base from V and 12 bases from J, with 4 bases between. The CDR3 loop reads CASSLGEPLHF. CDR3 bases: TGTGCCAGCAGCTTAGGAGAACCCCTCCACTTT.

This sequence joins TRBV5-4 and TRBJ2-5; 10 nucleotides align to TRBD1. CDR3 length: 15 residues. Germline V gives CDR1 SGHNT, CDR2 YYREEE (reference sequence). With 4 bases clipped from V and 0 bases from J, the junction kept 3 bases outside the gene matches. CDR3 loop: CASSPDRGNQETQYF. The DNA for the CDR3 is TGTGCCAGCAGCCCGGACAGGGGGAACCAAGAGACCCAGTACTTC.

This chain joins TRBV7-8 and TRBJ1-6; D is unclear. The CDR3 loop spans 15 amino acids. From germline, CDR1 is SGHVS and CDR2 FQNEAQ. With 1 base removed from V and 12 bases from J, the gap between germline ends came to 16 bases. The CDR3 bases are TGTGCCAGCAGCTTAGTGGGCAGCGGAATTCAACCCCTCCACTTT. Protein: CASSLVGSGIQPLHF.